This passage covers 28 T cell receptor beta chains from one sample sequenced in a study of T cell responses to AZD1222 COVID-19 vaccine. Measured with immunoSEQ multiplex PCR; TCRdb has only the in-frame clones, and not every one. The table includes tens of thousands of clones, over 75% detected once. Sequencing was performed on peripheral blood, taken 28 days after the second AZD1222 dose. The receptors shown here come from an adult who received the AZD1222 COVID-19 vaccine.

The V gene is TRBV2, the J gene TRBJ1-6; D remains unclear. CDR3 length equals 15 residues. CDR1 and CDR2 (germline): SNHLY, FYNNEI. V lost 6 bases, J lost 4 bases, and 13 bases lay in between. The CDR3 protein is CASSDSPSYNSPLHF. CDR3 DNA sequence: TGTGCCAGCAGCGATAGTCCTTCGTATAATTCACCCCTCCACTTT.

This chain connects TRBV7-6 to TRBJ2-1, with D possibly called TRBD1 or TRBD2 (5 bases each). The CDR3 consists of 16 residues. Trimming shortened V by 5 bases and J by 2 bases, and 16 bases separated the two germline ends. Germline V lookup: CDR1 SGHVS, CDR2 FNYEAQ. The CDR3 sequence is CASSPYRDGTYNEQFF. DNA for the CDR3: TGTGCCAGCAGCCCCTACCGGGACGGAACCTACAATGAGCAGTTCTTC.

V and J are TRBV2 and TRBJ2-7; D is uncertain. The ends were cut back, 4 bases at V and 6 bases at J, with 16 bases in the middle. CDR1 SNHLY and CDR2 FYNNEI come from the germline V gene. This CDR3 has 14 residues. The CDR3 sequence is CASSVIGGRGEQYF. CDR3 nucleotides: TGTGCCAGCAGTGTGATCGGTGGTAGAGGCGAGCAGTACTTC.

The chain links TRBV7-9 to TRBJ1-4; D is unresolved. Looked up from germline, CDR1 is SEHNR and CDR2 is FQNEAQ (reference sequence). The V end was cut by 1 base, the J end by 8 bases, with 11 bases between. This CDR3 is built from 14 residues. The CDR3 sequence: CASSLGRSMEKLFF. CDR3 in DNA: TGTGCCAGCAGCTTAGGGAGGAGTATGGAAAAACTGTTTTTT.

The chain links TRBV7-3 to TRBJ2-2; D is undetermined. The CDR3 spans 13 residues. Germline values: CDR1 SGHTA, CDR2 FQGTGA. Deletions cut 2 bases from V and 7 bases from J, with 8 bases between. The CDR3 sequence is CASSLRVGGELFF. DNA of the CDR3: TGTGCCAGCAGCTTACGGGTTGGCGGGGAGCTGTTTTTT.

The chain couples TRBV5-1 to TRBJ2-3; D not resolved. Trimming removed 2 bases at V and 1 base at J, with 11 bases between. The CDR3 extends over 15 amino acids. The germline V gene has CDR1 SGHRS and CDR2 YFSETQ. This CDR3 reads CASSFRVPGTDTQYF. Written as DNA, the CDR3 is TGCGCCAGCAGCTTTAGAGTACCGGGCACAGATACGCAGTATTTT. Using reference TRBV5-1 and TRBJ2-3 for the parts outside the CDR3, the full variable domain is KAGVTQTPRYLIKTRGQQVTLSCSPISGHRSVSWYQQTPGQGLQFLFEYFSETQRNKGNFPGRFSGRQFSNSRSEMNVSTLELGDSALYLCASSFRVPGTDTQYFGPGTRLTVL.

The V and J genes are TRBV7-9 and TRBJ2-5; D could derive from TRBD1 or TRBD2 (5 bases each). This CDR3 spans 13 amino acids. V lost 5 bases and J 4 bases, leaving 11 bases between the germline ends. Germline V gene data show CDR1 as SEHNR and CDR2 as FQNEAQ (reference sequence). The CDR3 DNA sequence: TGTGCCAGCAGCGCCTGGGGGTTAGAGACCCAGTACTTC. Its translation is CASSAWGLETQYF. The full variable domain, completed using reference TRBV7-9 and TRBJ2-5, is DTGVSQNPRHKITKRGQNVTFRCDPISEHNRLYWYRQTLGQGPEFLTYFQNEAQLEKSRLLSDRFSAERPKGSFSTLEIQRTEQGDSAMYLCASSAWGLETQYFGPGTRLLVL.

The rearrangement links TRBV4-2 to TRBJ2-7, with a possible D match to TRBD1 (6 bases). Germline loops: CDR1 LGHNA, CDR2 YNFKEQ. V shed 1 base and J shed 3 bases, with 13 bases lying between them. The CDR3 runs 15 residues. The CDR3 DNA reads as TGTGCCAGCAGCCAAGCCCCCGGGACAAACTACGAGCAGTACTTC. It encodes CASSQAPGTNYEQYF.

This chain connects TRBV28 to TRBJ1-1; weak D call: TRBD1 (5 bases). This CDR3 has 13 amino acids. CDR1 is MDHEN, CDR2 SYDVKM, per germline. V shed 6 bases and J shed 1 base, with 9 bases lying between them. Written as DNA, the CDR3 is TGTGCCAGCAGAGGGACGGCGAACACTGAAGCTTTCTTT. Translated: CASRGTANTEAFF. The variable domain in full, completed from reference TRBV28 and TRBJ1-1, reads DVKVTQSSRYLVKRTGEKVFLECVQDMDHENMFWYRQDPGLGLRLIYFSYDVKMKEKGDIPEGYSVSREKKERFSLILESASTNQTSMYLCASRGTANTEAFFGQGTRLTVV.

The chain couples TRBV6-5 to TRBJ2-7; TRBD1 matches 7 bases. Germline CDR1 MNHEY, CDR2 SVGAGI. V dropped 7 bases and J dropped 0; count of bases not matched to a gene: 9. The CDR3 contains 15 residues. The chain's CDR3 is CASMAGQAGSYEQYF. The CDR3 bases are TGTGCCAGCATGGCCGGACAGGCAGGCTCCTACGAGCAGTACTTC.

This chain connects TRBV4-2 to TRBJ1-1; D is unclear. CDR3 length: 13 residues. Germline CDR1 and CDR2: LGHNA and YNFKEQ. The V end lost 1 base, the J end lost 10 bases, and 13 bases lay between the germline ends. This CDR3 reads CASSQGLTFGAFF. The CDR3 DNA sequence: TGTGCCAGCAGCCAAGGTCTTACGTTTGGAGCTTTCTTT.

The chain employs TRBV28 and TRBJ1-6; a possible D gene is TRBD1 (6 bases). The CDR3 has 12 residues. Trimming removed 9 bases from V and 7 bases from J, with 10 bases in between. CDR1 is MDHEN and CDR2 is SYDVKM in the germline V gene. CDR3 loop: CASSTGNSPLHF. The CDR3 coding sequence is TGTGCCAGTTCTACAGGGAATTCACCCCTCCACTTT.

Written as DNA, the CDR3 is TGCGCCAGCAGCCATCCTTCGGCGGGGAGCAATCAGCCCCAGCATTTT. Its protein is CASSHPSAGSNQPQHF. The rearrangement uses TRBV4-1 and TRBJ1-5; D is unresolved. The V gene lost 3 bases and the J gene lost 1 base, with 13 bases spanning the gap. The V gene's germline CDR1 is MGHRA and CDR2 YSYEKL. The CDR3 totals 16 residues.

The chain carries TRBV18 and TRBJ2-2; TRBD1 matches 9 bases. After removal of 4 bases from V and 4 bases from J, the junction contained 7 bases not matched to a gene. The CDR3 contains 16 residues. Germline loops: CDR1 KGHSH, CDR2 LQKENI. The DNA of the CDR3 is TGTGCCAGCTCACGGAGTCGACAGGGGGTCACCGGGGAGCTGTTTTTT. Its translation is CASSRSRQGVTGELFF.

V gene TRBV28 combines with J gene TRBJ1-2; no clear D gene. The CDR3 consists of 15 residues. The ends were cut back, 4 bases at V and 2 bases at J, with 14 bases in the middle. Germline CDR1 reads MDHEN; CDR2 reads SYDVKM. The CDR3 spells CASSYGQDYNYGYTF. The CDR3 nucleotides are TGTGCCAGCAGTTACGGTCAGGATTACAACTATGGCTACACCTTC.

The CDR3 DNA follows: TGTGCCAGCAGTTTAAGAGAGGTACGAAGAAACACCATATATTTT. It specifies CASSLREVRRNTIYF. This chain links TRBV28 with TRBJ1-3, with D unclear. Trimming pared 2 bases from V and 5 bases from J, leaving 13 bases between. CDR1 and CDR2 (germline): MDHEN, SYDVKM. The CDR3 has 15 residues.

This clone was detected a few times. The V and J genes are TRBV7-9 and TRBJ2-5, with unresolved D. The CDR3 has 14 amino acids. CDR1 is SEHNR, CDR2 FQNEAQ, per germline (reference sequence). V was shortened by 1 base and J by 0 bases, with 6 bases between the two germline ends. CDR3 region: CASSLDVYQETQYF. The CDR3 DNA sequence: TGTGCCAGCAGCTTAGATGTGTACCAAGAGACCCAGTACTTC.

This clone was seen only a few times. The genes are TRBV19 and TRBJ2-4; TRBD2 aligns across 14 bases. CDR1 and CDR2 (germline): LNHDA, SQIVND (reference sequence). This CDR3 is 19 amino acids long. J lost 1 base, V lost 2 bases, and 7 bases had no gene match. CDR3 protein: CASSISTSGGAGAKNIQYF. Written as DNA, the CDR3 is TGTGCCAGTAGTATATCGACTAGCGGGGGGGCCGGTGCCAAAAACATTCAGTACTTC.

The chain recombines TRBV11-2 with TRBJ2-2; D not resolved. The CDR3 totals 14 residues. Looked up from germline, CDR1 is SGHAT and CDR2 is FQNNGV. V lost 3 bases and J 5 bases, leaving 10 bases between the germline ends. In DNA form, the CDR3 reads TGTGCCAGCAGCTTGGGAATTTCGACCGGGGAGCTGTTTTTT. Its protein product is CASSLGISTGELFF.

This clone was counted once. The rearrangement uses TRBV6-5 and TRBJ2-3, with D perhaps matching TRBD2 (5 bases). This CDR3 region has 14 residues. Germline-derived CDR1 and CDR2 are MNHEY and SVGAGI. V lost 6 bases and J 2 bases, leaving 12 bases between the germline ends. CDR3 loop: CASSQGLATDTQYF. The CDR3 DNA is TGTGCCAGCAGCCAAGGACTGGCCACAGATACGCAGTATTTT.

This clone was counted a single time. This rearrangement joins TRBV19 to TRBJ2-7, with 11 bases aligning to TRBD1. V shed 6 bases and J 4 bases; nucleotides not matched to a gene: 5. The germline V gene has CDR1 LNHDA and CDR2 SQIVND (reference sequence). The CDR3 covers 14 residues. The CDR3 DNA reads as TGTGCCAGTAGCCCGGGACAGGGGGATTACGAGCAGTACTTC. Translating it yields CASSPGQGDYEQYF.

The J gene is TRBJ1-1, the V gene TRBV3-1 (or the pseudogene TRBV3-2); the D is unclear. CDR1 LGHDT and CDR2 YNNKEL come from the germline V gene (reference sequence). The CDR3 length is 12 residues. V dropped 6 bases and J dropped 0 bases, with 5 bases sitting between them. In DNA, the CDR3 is TGTGCCAGCAGTCAGATGAACACTGAAGCTTTCTTT. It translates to CASSQMNTEAFF.

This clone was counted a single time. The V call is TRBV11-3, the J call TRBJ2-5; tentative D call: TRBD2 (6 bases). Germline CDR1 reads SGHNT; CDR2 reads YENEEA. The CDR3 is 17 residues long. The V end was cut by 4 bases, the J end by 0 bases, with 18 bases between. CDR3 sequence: CASSSGVGTLYQETQYF. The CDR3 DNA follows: TGTGCCAGCAGCTCCGGTGTCGGGACTCTATACCAAGAGACCCAGTACTTC. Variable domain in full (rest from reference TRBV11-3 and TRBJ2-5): EAGVVQSPRYKIIEKKQPVAFWCNPISGHNTLYWYLQNLGQGPELLIRYENEEAVDDSQLPKDRFSAERLKGVDSTLKIQPAELGDSAVYLCASSSGVGTLYQETQYFGPGTRLLVL.

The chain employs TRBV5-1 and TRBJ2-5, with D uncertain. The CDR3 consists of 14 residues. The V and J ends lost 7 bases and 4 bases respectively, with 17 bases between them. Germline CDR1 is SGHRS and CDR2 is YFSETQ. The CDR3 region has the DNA TGCGCCAGCGGCCGCCCCAACCTTGGAGAGACCCAGTACTTC. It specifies CASGRPNLGETQYF.

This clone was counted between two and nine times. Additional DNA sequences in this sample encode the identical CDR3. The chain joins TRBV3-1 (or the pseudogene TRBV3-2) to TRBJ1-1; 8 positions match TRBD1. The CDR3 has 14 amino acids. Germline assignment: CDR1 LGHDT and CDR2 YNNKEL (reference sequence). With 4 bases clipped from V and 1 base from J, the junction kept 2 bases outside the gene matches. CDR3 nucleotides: TGTGCCAGCAGCCGAGGACAGGGGAACACTGAAGCTTTCTTT. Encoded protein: CASSRGQGNTEAFF.

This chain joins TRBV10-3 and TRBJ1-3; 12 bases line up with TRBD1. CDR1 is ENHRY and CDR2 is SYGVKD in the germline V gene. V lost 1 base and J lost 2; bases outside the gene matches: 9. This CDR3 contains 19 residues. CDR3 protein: CAISEWGQGAKSAGNTIYF. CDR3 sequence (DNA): TGTGCCATCAGTGAGTGGGGACAGGGGGCTAAGTCGGCTGGAAACACCATATATTTT.

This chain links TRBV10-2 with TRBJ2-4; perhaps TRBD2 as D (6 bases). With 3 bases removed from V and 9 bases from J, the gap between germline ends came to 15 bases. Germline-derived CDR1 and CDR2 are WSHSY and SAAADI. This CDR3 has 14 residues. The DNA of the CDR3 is TGCGCCAGCAGTGATGAGACTAGATGGGTCATTCAGTACTTC. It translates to CASSDETRWVIQYF.

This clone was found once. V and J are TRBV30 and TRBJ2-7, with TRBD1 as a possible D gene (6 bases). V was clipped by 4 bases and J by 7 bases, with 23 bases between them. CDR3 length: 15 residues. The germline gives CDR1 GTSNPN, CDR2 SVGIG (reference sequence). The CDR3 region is CAWTKSLQGPGEQYF. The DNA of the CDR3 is TGTGCCTGGACAAAATCTTTGCAGGGGCCGGGGGAGCAGTACTTC.